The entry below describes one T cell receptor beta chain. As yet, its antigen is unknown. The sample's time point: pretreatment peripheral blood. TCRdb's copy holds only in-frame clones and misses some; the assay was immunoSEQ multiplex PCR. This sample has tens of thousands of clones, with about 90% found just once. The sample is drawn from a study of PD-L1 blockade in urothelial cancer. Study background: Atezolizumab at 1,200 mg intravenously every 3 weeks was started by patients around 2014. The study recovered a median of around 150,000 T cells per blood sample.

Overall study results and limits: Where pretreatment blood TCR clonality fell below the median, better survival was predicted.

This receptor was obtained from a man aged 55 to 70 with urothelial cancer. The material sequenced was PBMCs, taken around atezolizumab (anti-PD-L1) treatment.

CDR3 loop: CASSQDLAGGPDTQYF. DNA of the CDR3: TGTGCCAGCAGCCAAGACCTAGCGGGGGGCCCAGATACGCAGTATTTT. This sequence joins TRBV4-2 and TRBJ2-3; 11 bases map to TRBD2. Unmatched junction bases numbered 3, after V lost 0 bases and J lost 4 bases. In germline, CDR1 is LGHNA, CDR2 YNFKEQ. The CDR3 sequence is 16 residues long.